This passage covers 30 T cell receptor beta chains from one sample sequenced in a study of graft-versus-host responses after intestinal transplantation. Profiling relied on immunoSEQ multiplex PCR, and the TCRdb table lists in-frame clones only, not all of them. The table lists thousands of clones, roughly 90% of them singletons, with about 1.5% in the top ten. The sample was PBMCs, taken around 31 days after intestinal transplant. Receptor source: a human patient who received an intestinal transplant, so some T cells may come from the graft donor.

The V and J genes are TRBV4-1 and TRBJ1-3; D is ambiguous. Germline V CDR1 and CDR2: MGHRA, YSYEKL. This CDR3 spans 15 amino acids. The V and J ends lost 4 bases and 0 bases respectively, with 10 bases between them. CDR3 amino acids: CASSPNPGSGNTIYF. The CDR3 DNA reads TGCGCCAGCAGCCCAAACCCCGGCTCTGGAAACACCATATATTTT.

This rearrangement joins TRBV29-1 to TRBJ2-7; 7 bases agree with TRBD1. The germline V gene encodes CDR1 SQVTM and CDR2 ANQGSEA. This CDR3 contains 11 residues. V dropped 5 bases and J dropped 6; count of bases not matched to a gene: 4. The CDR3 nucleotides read TGCAGCGTTTACAGGGGTACCGAGCAGTACTTC. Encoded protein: CSVYRGTEQYF.

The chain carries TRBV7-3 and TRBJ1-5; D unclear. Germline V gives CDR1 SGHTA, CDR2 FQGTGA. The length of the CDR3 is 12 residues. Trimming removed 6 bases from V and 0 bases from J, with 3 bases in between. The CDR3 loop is CASRCSNQPQHF. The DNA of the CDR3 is TGTGCCAGCAGATGTAGCAATCAGCCCCAGCATTTT.

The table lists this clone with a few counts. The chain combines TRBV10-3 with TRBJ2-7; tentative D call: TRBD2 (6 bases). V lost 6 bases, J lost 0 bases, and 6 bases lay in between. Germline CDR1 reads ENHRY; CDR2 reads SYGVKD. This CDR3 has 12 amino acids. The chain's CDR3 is CAISGSSYEQYF. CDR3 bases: TGTGCCATCAGCGGGAGCTCCTACGAGCAGTACTTC.

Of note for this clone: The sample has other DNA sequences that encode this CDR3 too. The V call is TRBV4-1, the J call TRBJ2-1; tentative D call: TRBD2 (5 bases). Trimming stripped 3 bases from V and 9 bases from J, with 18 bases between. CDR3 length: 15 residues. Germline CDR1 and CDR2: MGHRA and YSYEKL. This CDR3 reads CASSQAPGTSGEQFF. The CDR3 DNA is TGCGCCAGCAGCCAGGCCCCCGGAACTAGTGGTGAGCAGTTCTTC.

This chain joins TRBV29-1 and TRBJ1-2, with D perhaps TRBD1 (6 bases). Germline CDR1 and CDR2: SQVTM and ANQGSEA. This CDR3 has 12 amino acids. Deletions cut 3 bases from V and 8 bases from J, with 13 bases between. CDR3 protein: CSVESGEEGYTF. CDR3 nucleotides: TGCAGCGTTGAGTCAGGGGAGGAAGGCTACACCTTC.

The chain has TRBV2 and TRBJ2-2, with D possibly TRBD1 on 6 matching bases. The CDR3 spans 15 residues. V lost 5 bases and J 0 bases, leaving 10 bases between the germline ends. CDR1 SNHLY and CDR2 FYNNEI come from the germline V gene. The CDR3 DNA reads TGTGCCAGCAGTAGGGACACATCGAACACCGGGGAGCTGTTTTTT. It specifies CASSRDTSNTGELFF.

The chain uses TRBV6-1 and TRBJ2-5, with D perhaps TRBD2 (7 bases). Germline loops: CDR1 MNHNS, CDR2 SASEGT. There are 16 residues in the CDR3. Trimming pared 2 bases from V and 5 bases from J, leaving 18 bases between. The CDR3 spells CASSEWEGGPDETQYF. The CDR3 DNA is TGTGCCAGCAGTGAATGGGAGGGGGGCCCCGATGAGACCCAGTACTTC.

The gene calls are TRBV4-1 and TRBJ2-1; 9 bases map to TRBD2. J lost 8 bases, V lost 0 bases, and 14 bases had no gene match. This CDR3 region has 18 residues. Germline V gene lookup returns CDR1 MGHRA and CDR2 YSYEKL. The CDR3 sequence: CASSQESYLAGGSHEQFF. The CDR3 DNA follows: TGCGCCAGCAGCCAAGAGTCCTACCTGGCGGGGGGGTCTCATGAGCAGTTCTTC.

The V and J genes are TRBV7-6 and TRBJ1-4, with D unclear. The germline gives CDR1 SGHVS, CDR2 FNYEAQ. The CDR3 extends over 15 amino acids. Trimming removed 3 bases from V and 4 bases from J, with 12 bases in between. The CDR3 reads CASSFSPGNNEKLFF. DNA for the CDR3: TGTGCCAGCAGCTTTTCTCCGGGCAATAATGAAAAACTGTTTTTT.

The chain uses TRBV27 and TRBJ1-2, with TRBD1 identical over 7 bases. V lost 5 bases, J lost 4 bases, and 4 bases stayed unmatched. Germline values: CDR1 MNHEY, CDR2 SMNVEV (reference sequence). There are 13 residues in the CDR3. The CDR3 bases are TGTGCCAGCAGTCTCGGGACAGCCTATGGCTACACCTTC. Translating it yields CASSLGTAYGYTF.

CDR3 sequence (DNA): TGTGCCAGCAGCCCCGGGGACAGATCCTACGAGCAGTACTTC. As protein: CASSPGDRSYEQYF. This chain links TRBV13 with TRBJ2-7; TRBD1 aligns across 7 bases. Germline V CDR1 and CDR2: PRHDT, FYEKMQ (reference sequence). The CDR3 is made up of 14 amino acids. J lost 1 base, V lost 5 bases, and 5 bases had no gene match.

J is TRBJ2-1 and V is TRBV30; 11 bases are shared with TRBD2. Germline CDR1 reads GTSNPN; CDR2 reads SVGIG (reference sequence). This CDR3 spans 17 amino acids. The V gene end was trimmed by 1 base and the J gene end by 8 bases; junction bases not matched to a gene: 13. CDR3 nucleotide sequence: TGTGCCTGGAGTGACGTCCCTAGCGGGGGGCTTCTCGATGAGCAGTTCTTC. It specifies CAWSDVPSGGLLDEQFF.

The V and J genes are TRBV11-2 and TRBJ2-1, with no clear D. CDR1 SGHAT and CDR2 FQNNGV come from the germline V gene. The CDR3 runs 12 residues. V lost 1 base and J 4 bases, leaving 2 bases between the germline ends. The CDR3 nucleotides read TGTGCCAGCAGCTTAGTTTACAATGAGCAGTTCTTC. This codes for CASSLVYNEQFF.

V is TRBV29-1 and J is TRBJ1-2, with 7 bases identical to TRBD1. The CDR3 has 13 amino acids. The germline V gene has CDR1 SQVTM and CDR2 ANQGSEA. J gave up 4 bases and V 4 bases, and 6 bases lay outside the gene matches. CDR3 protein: CSVVGGHTYGYTF. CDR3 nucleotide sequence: TGCAGCGTTGTAGGGGGCCATACCTATGGCTACACCTTC.

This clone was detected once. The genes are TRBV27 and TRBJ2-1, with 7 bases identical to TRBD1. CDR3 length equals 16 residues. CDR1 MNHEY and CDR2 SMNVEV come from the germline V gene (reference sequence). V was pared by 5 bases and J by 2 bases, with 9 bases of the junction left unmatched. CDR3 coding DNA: TGTGCCAGCAGTGAGGACAGGACCTATACCTACAATGAGCAGTTCTTC. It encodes CASSEDRTYTYNEQFF.

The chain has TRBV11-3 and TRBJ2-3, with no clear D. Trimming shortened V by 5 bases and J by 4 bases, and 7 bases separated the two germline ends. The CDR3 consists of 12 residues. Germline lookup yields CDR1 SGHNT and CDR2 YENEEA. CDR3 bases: TGTGCCAGCAGCCAATCAGCAGATACGCAGTATTTT. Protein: CASSQSADTQYF.

The CDR3 nucleotides read TGTGCCACCAGCCCACAGGGCTACGAGCAGTACTTC. Its protein is CATSPQGYEQYF. The chain carries TRBV15 and TRBJ2-7, with a possible D match to TRBD1 (6 bases). Germline CDR1 and CDR2: LNHNV and YYDKDF (reference sequence). Deletions cut 5 bases from V and 3 bases from J, with 8 bases between. The CDR3 is 12 residues long.

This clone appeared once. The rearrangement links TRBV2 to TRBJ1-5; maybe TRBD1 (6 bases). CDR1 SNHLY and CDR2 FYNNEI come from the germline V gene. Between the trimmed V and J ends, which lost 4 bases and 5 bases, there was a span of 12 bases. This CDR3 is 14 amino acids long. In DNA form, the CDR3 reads TGTGCCAGCAGTGCAGGGACAAGCTATCAGCCCCAGCATTTT. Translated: CASSAGTSYQPQHF.

The CDR3 region has the DNA TGTGCCTCGCAACTTAGCACAGATACGCAGTATTTT. Its translation is CASQLSTDTQYF. The chain is built from TRBV30 and TRBJ2-3; no reliable D call. The CDR3 sequence is 12 residues long. Germline CDR1 reads GTSNPN; CDR2 reads SVGIG (reference sequence). V was pared by 7 bases and J by 0 bases, with 8 bases between.

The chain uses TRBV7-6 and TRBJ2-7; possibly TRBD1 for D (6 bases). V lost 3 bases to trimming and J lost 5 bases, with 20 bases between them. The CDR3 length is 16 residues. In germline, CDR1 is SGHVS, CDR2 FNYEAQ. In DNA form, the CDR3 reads TGTGCCAGCAGCTTCTACCAGGGGTCCCTCCCCCACGAGCAGTACTTC. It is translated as CASSFYQGSLPHEQYF.

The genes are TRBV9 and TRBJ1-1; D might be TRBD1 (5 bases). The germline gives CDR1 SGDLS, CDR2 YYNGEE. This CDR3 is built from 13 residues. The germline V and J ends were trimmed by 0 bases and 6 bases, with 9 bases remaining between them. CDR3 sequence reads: CASSVEGGAEAFF. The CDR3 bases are TGTGCCAGCAGCGTAGAGGGAGGGGCTGAAGCTTTCTTT.

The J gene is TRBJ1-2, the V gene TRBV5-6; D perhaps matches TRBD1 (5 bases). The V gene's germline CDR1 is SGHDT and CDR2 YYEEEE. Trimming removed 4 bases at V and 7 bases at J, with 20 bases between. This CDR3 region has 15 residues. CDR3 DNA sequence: TGTGCCAGCAGCCCAGGGCTCCTCCTTAATGCTGGCTACACCTTC. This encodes CASSPGLLLNAGYTF.

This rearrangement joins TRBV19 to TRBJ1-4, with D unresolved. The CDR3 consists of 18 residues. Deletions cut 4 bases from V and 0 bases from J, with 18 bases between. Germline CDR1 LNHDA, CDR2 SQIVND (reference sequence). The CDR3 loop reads CASSKRAGASATNEKLFF. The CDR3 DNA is TGTGCCAGTAGTAAACGGGCAGGCGCCTCTGCAACTAATGAAAAACTGTTTTTT.

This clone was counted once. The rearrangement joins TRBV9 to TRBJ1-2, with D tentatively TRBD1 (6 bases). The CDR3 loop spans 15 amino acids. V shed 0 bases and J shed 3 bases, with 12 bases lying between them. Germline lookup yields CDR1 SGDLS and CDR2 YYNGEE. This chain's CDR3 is CASSVATGSDYGYTF. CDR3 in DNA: TGTGCCAGCAGCGTAGCTACAGGGTCCGACTATGGCTACACCTTC.

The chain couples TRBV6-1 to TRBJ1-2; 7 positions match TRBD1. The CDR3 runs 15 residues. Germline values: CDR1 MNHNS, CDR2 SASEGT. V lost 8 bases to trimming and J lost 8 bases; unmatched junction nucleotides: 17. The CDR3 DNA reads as TGTGCCAGCCTCCTTAAGGGGGAGGGACAGCCCGGCTACACCTTC. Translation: CASLLKGEGQPGYTF.

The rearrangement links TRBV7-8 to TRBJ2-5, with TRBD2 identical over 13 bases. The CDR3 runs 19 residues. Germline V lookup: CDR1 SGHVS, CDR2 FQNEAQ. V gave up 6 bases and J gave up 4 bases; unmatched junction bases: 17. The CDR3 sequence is CASRRLAGGQTWGRETQYF. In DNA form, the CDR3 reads TGTGCCAGCAGACGACTAGCGGGGGGCCAAACTTGGGGCAGAGAGACCCAGTACTTC.

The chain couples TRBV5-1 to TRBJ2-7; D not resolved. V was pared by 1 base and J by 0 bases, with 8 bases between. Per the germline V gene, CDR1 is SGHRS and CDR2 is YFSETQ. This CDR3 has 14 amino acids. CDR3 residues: CASSLSAGSYEQYF. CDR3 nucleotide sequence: TGCGCCAGCAGCTTGTCCGCAGGCTCCTACGAGCAGTACTTC.

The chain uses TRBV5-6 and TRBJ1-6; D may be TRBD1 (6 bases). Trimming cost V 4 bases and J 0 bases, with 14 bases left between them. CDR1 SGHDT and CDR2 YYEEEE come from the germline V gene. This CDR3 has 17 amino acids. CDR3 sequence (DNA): TGTGCCAGCAGCCTGGCAGGGGATAGCTCCTATAATTCACCCCTCCACTTT. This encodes CASSLAGDSSYNSPLHF.

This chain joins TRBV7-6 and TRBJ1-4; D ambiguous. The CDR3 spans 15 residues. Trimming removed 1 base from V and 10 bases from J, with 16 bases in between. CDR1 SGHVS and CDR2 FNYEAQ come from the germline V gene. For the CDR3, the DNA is TGTGCCAGCAGCTTAGTAGCGCCCCGATTCGGAAAACTGTTTTTT. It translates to CASSLVAPRFGKLFF. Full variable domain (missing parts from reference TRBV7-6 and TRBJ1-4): GAGVSQSPRYKVTKRGQDVALRCDPISGHVSLYWYRQALGQGPEFLTYFNYEAQQDKSGLPNDRFSAERPEGSISTLTIQRTEQRDSAMYRCASSLVAPRFGKLFFGSGTQLSVL.